Presented here are 25 T cell receptor beta chains from one specimen sequenced in a study of cytomegalovirus exposure and HLA in healthy donors. The PCR employed 60 Vbeta primers together with 13 Jbeta primers. Clones were sequenced by immunoSEQ multiplex PCR, and TCRdb holds only the in-frame ones, with some missing. The sample has under 200,000 clones; about three quarters are singletons. The sample consisted of PBMCs. These receptors all come from a man aged 40-49 years in good health and CMV-seronegative.

This chain links TRBV7-3 with TRBJ2-2, with TRBD1 as a possible D gene (6 bases). The CDR3 has 15 residues. Germline V lookup: CDR1 SGHTA, CDR2 FQGTGA. Trimming pared 6 bases from V and 7 bases from J, leaving 18 bases between. The CDR3 protein is CASSLQGPTVGELFF. DNA of the CDR3: TGTGCCAGCAGTCTACAGGGCCCGACGGTCGGGGAGCTGTTTTTT. Full variable domain (missing parts from reference TRBV7-3 and TRBJ2-2): GAGVSQTPSNKVTEKGKYVELRCDPISGHTALYWYRQSLGQGPEFLIYFQGTGAADDSGLPNDRFFAVRPEGSVSTLKIQRTERGDSAVYLCASSLQGPTVGELFFGEGSRLTVL.

This rearrangement joins TRBV19 to TRBJ1-5, with 8 nucleotides matching TRBD1. The CDR3 totals 17 residues. Trimming took 0 bases from V and 5 from J; bases not matched to a gene: 9. CDR1 is LNHDA and CDR2 is SQIVND in the germline V gene (reference sequence). CDR3 bases: TGTGCCAGTAGTATAGATGGTATCCGGACAGGGTATCAGCCCCAGCATTTT. Encoded protein: CASSIDGIRTGYQPQHF. The whole variable domain, filled in from reference TRBV19 and TRBJ1-5, reads DGGITQSPKYLFRKEGQNVTLSCEQNLNHDAMYWYRQDPGQGLRLIYYSQIVNDFQKGDIAEGYSVSREKKESFPLTVTSAQKNPTAFYLCASSIDGIRTGYQPQHFGDGTRLSIL.

The chain employs TRBV4-1 and TRBJ2-4; TRBD2 might be the D (5 bases). The CDR3 is made up of 15 amino acids. CDR1 and CDR2 (germline): MGHRA, YSYEKL. V shed 0 bases and J shed 13 bases, with 19 bases lying between them. The CDR3 is CASSQESSLGSSQYF. As DNA, the CDR3 is TGCGCCAGCAGCCAAGAGTCTTCCCTGGGGAGTTCCCAGTACTTC.

Regarding this clone: An end of the junction does not agree with germline; a read error may underlie this. The V gene is TRBV2, the J gene TRBJ2-3, with 8 nucleotides matching TRBD1. Germline loops: CDR1 SNHLY, CDR2 FYNNEI. This CDR3 has 11 amino acids. CDR3 DNA sequence: TGTGCCAGCAGTGCTTACAGGGGGATGGATTTT. Its protein is CASSAYRGMDF.

The chain couples TRBV7-9 to TRBJ1-2; D unresolved. Germline V gene lookup returns CDR1 SEHNR and CDR2 FQNEAQ (reference sequence). The CDR3 covers 15 residues. V was clipped by 0 bases and J by 1 base, with 9 bases between them. DNA of the CDR3: TGTGCCAGCAGCTTAGCGCTGTCGGGTAACTATGGCTACACCTTC. Translating gives CASSLALSGNYGYTF.

In the case of this clone: At one end the junction does not follow the germline gene, possibly because of a read error. The chain links TRBV7-9 to TRBJ1-2; the D is unclear. The CDR3 consists of 14 residues. Germline lookup yields CDR1 SEHNR and CDR2 FQNEAQ (reference sequence). CDR3 in amino acids: CASGLANSPYGYTF. CDR3 DNA: TGTGCCAGCGGCTTAGCAAATAGTCCTTATGGCTACACCTTC.

The chain carries TRBV4-1 and TRBJ2-3; D not resolved. Trimming cost V 1 base and J 2 bases, with 10 bases left between them. Germline V lookup: CDR1 MGHRA, CDR2 YSYEKL. The length of the CDR3 is 15 residues. The CDR3 DNA sequence: TGCGCCAGCAGCCAAGGAATACTAACCACAGATACGCAGTATTTT. Translated, it gives CASSQGILTTDTQYF.

This chain connects TRBV7-9 to TRBJ1-2; 9 positions match TRBD1. The germline V gene has CDR1 SEHNR and CDR2 FQNEAQ (reference sequence). Losses at the gene ends were 5 bases for V and 3 bases for J; bases not matched to a gene: 4. This CDR3 has 14 residues. The CDR3 sequence: CASSRQGGDYGYTF. The CDR3 DNA reads TGTGCCAGCAGCAGACAGGGGGGCGACTATGGCTACACCTTC. The variable domain in full, with the rest retrieved from reference TRBV7-9 and TRBJ1-2, is DTGVSQNPRHKITKRGQNVTFRCDPISEHNRLYWYRQTLGQGPEFLTYFQNEAQLEKSRLLSDRFSAERPKGSFSTLEIQRTEQGDSAMYLCASSRQGGDYGYTFGSGTRLTVV.

The V call is TRBV6-1, the J call TRBJ2-5; D may be TRBD2 (5 bases). CDR3 length: 14 amino acids. Germline loops: CDR1 MNHNS, CDR2 SASEGT. Trimming stripped 4 bases from V and 1 base from J, with 10 bases between. The CDR3 DNA sequence: TGTGCCAGCAGTGTAGCGCGTCTCCAAGAGACCCAGTACTTC. Residues: CASSVARLQETQYF.

This sequence joins TRBV15 and TRBJ2-1; weak D call: TRBD1 (6 bases). The CDR3 is 16 amino acids. Per germline, CDR1 LNHNV and CDR2 YYDKDF (reference sequence). V gave up 4 bases and J gave up 3 bases, with 16 bases separating them. CDR3 sequence: CATSTTQGLNYNEQFF. The CDR3 DNA reads as TGTGCCACCAGCACGACACAGGGTTTGAACTACAATGAGCAGTTCTTC.

J is TRBJ1-2 and V is TRBV27; maybe TRBD1 (6 bases). The germline gives CDR1 MNHEY, CDR2 SMNVEV (reference sequence). This CDR3 is 13 amino acids long. V was shortened by 3 bases and J by 4 bases, with 9 bases between the two germline ends. CDR3 amino acids: CASSFTGSYGYTF. The CDR3 bases are TGTGCCAGCAGTTTTACAGGGAGCTATGGCTACACCTTC.

The gene calls are TRBV5-8 and TRBJ2-5; no clear D. CDR1 and CDR2 (germline): SGHTS, YDEGEE. The V gene lost 2 bases and the J gene lost 4 bases, with 6 bases spanning the gap. This CDR3 contains 12 residues. CDR3 nucleotide sequence: TGTGCCAGCAGCTTTTACGGAGAGACCCAGTACTTC. It codes for CASSFYGETQYF.

The V and J genes are TRBV4-1 and TRBJ1-2; 7 nucleotides align to TRBD1. V shed 0 bases and J 2 bases; nucleotides not matched to a gene: 6. In germline, CDR1 is MGHRA, CDR2 YSYEKL. The CDR3 is 16 amino acids. This CDR3 reads CASSQDPTGLNYGYTF. The CDR3 region has the DNA TGCGCCAGCAGCCAAGACCCGACAGGGCTAAACTATGGCTACACCTTC.

The chain employs TRBV7-8 and TRBJ1-1; 8 positions agree with TRBD1. This CDR3 comprises 14 residues. The germline V gene has CDR1 SGHVS and CDR2 FQNEAQ. The trim removed 5 bases at V and 3 bases at J, leaving 5 bases unmatched. The CDR3 spells CASSRMTGDTEAFF. The CDR3 DNA reads as TGTGCCAGCAGCAGAATGACAGGGGACACTGAAGCTTTCTTT.

V and J are TRBV27 and TRBJ2-7; 8 positions agree with TRBD2. Germline assignment: CDR1 MNHEY and CDR2 SMNVEV (reference sequence). V gave up 5 bases and J gave up 5 bases; unmatched junction bases: 5. This CDR3 has 13 residues. In DNA form, the CDR3 reads TGTGCCAGCAGTCGGGGGGGGAACGACGAGCAGTACTTC. Its protein is CASSRGGNDEQYF.

The chain employs TRBV14 and TRBJ1-1; no clear D gene. Deletions cut 5 bases from V and 5 bases from J, with 9 bases between. Per the germline V gene, CDR1 is SGHDN and CDR2 is FVKESK. CDR3 length: 12 amino acids. CDR3 bases: TGTGCCAGCAGCTCGCGGGGAACTGAAGCTTTCTTT. Protein: CASSSRGTEAFF.

The gene calls are TRBV11-2 and TRBJ2-1, with 10 bases fitting TRBD2. V shed 5 bases, J shed 5 bases, and the junction held 3 bases outside the gene matches. CDR1 and CDR2 from the germline V gene are SGHAT and FQNNGV. The CDR3 spans 14 residues. The CDR3 DNA follows: TGTGCCAGCAGCCCGACTAGCGGGCACAATGAGCAGTTCTTC. Protein sequence: CASSPTSGHNEQFF.

CDR3 DNA: TGTGCCAGTAGCCATCAGGGGGCCTATCAGCCCCAGCATTTT. Amino acids: CASSHQGAYQPQHF. The rearrangement uses TRBV19 and TRBJ1-5; 8 positions agree with TRBD1. Trimming at V came to 6 bases and at J to 5 bases, leaving 6 bases not matched to a gene. This CDR3 is 14 amino acids long. The V gene's germline CDR1 is LNHDA and CDR2 SQIVND (reference sequence). Using reference TRBV19 and TRBJ1-5 for the parts outside the CDR3, the full variable domain is DGGITQSPKYLFRKEGQNVTLSCEQNLNHDAMYWYRQDPGQGLRLIYYSQIVNDFQKGDIAEGYSVSREKKESFPLTVTSAQKNPTAFYLCASSHQGAYQPQHFGDGTRLSIL.

The CDR3 here is CATTVDTQYF. CDR3 sequence (DNA): TGTGCCACCACAGTAGATACGCAGTATTTT. The chain uses TRBV6-1 and TRBJ2-3; D unclear. The CDR3 loop spans 10 amino acids. CDR1 and CDR2 from the germline V gene are MNHNS and SASEGT. V was cut by 10 bases and J by 5 bases, with 7 bases left in between.

The V and J genes are TRBV25-1 and TRBJ2-4; 14 positions agree with TRBD2. The V segment lost 6 bases and the J segment 7 bases; nucleotides outside the gene matches: 2. Germline CDR1 is MGHDK and CDR2 is SYGVNS. This CDR3 is built from 14 residues. The CDR3 DNA sequence: TGTGCCAGCAGCCGGACTAGCGGGGGGAACATTCAGTACTTC. Translating gives CASSRTSGGNIQYF.

The chain uses TRBV29-1 and TRBJ2-2; 8 bases agree with TRBD1. The CDR3 covers 13 residues. From germline, CDR1 is SQVTM and CDR2 ANQGSEA. J was trimmed by 7 bases and V by 3 bases; bases with no gene match: 4. CDR3 coding DNA: TGCAGCGTTGACCGACAGGGGAGCGGGGAGCTGTTTTTT. Translation: CSVDRQGSGELFF.

The V gene is TRBV2, the J gene TRBJ2-5; 10 bases are shared with TRBD1. The CDR3 consists of 12 residues. V trimming: 6 bases; J trimming: 5 bases; junction bases outside the gene matches: 0. The germline V gene encodes CDR1 SNHLY and CDR2 FYNNEI. This chain's CDR3 is CASRDRGETQYF. CDR3 sequence (DNA): TGTGCCAGCAGGGACAGGGGGGAGACCCAGTACTTC. Drawing the rest from reference TRBV2 and TRBJ2-5, the complete variable domain is EPEVTQTPSHQVTQMGQEVILRCVPISNHLYFYWYRQILGQKVEFLVSFYNNEISEKSEIFDDQFSVERPDGSNFTLKIRSTKLEDSAMYFCASRDRGETQYFGPGTRLLVL.

This chain connects TRBV6-1 to TRBJ1-5; 8 bases are a match to TRBD1. V lost 3 bases and J lost 4; bases outside the gene matches: 5. Germline values: CDR1 MNHNS, CDR2 SASEGT. This CDR3 has 15 amino acids. Written as DNA, the CDR3 is TGTGCCAGCAGTGATCAGGACAGGGCGAATCAGCCCCAGCATTTT. As protein: CASSDQDRANQPQHF.

The genes are TRBV2 and TRBJ1-5, with 7 bases lining up with TRBD1. CDR1 and CDR2 from the germline V gene are SNHLY and FYNNEI. Trimming cost V 3 bases and J 1 base; bases outside gene matches: 0. The CDR3 totals 14 residues. CDR3 sequence reads: CASSDRGSNQPQHF. CDR3 in DNA: TGTGCCAGCAGTGACAGGGGGAGCAATCAGCCCCAGCATTTT. Full variable domain (outside the CDR3, taken from reference TRBV2 and TRBJ1-5): EPEVTQTPSHQVTQMGQEVILRCVPISNHLYFYWYRQILGQKVEFLVSFYNNEISEKSEIFDDQFSVERPDGSNFTLKIRSTKLEDSAMYFCASSDRGSNQPQHFGDGTRLSIL.

This chain joins TRBV6-6 and TRBJ1-1; D not certain. CDR3 size: 11 residues. V was cut by 2 bases and J by 8 bases, with 6 bases left in between. The germline V gene has CDR1 MNHNY and CDR2 SVGAGI (reference sequence). Here the CDR3 reads CASSYAGEAFF. The CDR3 DNA reads TGTGCCAGCAGTTACGCAGGCGAAGCTTTCTTT.